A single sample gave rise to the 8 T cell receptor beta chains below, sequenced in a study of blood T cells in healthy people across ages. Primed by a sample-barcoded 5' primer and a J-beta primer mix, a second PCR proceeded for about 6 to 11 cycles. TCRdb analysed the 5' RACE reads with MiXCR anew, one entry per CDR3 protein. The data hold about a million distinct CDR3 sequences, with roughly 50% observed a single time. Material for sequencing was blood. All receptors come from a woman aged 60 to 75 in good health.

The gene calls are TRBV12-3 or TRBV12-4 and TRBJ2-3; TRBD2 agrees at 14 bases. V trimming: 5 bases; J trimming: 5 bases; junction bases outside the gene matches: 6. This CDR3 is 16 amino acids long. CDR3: CASSGGLAGVKDTQYF. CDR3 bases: TGTGCCAGCAGTGGGGGACTAGCGGGAGTGAAAGATACGCAGTATTTT.

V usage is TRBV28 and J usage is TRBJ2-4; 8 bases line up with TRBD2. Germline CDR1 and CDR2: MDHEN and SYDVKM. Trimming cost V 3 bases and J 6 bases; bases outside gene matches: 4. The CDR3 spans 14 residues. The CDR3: CASSFSGGANIQYF. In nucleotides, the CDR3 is TGTGCCAGCAGTTTTTCGGGGGGGGCAAACATTCAGTACTTC.

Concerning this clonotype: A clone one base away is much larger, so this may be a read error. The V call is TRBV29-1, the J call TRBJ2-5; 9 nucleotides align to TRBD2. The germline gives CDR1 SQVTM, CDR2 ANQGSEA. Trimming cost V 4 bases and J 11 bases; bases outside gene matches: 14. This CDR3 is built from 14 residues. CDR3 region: CSVVGWSGGNEQYF. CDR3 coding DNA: TGCAGCGTTGTGGGTTGGAGCGGGGGGAATGAGCAGTACTTC.

CDR3 sequence reads: CSATRPQGVGQYF. The CDR3 region has the DNA TGCAGTGCTACCAGACCCCAAGGGGTCGGGCAGTACTTC. This sequence joins TRBV20-1 and TRBJ2-7; perhaps TRBD1 as D (5 bases). Per germline, CDR1 DFQATT and CDR2 SNEGSKA (reference sequence). V lost 4 bases to trimming and J lost 9 bases, with 19 bases between them. CDR3 length equals 13 residues.

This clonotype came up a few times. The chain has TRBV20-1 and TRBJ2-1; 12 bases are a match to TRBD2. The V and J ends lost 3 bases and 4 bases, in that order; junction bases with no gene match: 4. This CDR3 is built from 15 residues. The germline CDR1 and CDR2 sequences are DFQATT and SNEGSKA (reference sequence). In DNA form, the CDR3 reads TGCAGTGCTAGGACGACTAGCGGGAGTTACAATGAGCAGTTCTTC. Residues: CSARTTSGSYNEQFF.

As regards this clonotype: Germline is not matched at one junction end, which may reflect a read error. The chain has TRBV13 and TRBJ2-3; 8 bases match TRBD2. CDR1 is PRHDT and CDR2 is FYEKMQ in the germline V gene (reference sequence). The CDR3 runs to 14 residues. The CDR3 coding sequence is TGTGCCAGCGGCTTAGCAAGCGGGAGAGTTACGCAGTATTTT. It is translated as CASGLASGRVTQYF.

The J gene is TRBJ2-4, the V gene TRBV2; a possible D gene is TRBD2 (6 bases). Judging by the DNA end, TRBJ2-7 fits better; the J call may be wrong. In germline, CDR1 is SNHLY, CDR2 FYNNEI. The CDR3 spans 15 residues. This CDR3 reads CASSEGGDLIYEQYF. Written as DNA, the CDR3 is TGTGCCAGCAGTGAAGGGGGGGACCTGATCTACGAGCAGTACTTC.

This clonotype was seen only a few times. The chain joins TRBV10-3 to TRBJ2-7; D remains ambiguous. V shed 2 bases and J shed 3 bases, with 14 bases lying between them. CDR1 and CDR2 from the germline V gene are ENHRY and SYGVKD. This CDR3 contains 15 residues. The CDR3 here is CAISELLGNSYEQYF. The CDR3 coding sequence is TGTGCCATCAGTGAGCTCCTGGGGAATAGCTACGAGCAGTACTTC.